This passage covers 17 T cell receptor beta chains from one sample sequenced in a study of low-dose radiotherapy and immunotherapy resistance in tumors. cDNA synthesis used a TRAV/TRBV-specific primer set for both chains. The PCR that amplified TCRs ran for approximately 20 cycles, relying on a constant-region primer and a V-primer adapter. TCRdb redid the calling of the reads with MiXCR, one entry per CDR3 protein. The sample records thousands of distinct CDR3 sequences, over 60% being singletons. The origin of the receptors is a human donor with advanced metastatic prostate, ovarian, gallbladder or colorectal cancer (not recorded which). This table probably holds off-target reads from a library built for another chain.

This clonotype was seen only a few times. The rearrangement joins TRBV5-5 to TRBJ2-3; tentatively, D is TRBD2 (5 bases). This CDR3 is built from 15 residues. Per the germline V gene, CDR1 is SGHKS and CDR2 is YYEKEE (reference sequence). Trimming stripped 5 bases from V and 2 bases from J, with 15 bases between. CDR3 residues: CASSSDLDLTDTQYF. In DNA, the CDR3 is TGTGCCAGCAGTTCGGACTTGGACCTCACAGATACGCAGTATTTT.

The J gene is TRBJ2-7, the V gene TRBV28; the D gene could be TRBD1 or TRBD2 (5 bases each). This CDR3 is 14 amino acids long. Germline V gene lookup returns CDR1 MDHEN and CDR2 SYDVKM. The V gene lost 3 bases and the J gene lost 0 bases, with 9 bases spanning the gap. The CDR3, as DNA: TGTGCCAGCAGTTTGAGGGGAATCTCCTACGAGCAGTACTTC. As protein: CASSLRGISYEQYF. The whole variable domain, filled in from reference TRBV28 and TRBJ2-7, reads DVKVTQSSRYLVKRTGEKVFLECVQDMDHENMFWYRQDPGLGLRLIYFSYDVKMKEKGDIPEGYSVSREKKERFSLILESASTNQTSMYLCASSLRGISYEQYFGPGTRLTVT.

The chain employs TRBV5-1 and TRBJ2-2; 8 bases line up with TRBD1. The CDR3 is made up of 15 amino acids. Germline CDR1 reads SGHRS; CDR2 reads YFSETQ. Trimming removed 3 bases from V and 7 bases from J; junction bases left unmatched: 8. The CDR3 bases are TGCGCCAGCAGCTCACGGACAGGGTCTGGCGGGGAGCTGTTTTTT. The encoded protein is CASSSRTGSGGELFF.

The chain couples TRBV18 to TRBJ1-1, with D tentatively TRBD1 (5 bases). The germline V and J ends were trimmed by 3 bases and 11 bases, with 19 bases remaining between them. Germline CDR1 reads KGHSH; CDR2 reads LQKENI. The CDR3 is 14 amino acids. CDR3 DNA sequence: TGTGCCAGCTCACCTGGGACTCTACCCCCAGACGCTTTCTTT. Protein: CASSPGTLPPDAFF. The variable domain in full, completed from reference TRBV18 and TRBJ1-1, reads NAGVMQNPRHLVRRRGQEARLRCSPMKGHSHVYWYRQLPEEGLKFMVYLQKENIIDESGMPKERFSAEFPKEGPSILRIQQVVRGDSAAYFCASSPGTLPPDAFFGQGTRLTVV.

The rearrangement links TRBV4-1 to TRBJ1-3; no clear D. Germline V gene sequence: CDR1 MGHRA, CDR2 YSYEKL. There are 16 residues in the CDR3. V was trimmed by 0 bases and J by 2 bases, leaving 11 bases between them. The CDR3 here is CASSQDPPGTGNTIYF. Here the CDR3 DNA reads TGCGCCAGCAGCCAAGATCCCCCGGGGACTGGAAACACCATATATTTT.

The V gene is TRBV28, the J gene TRBJ2-7; 7 bases line up with TRBD2. J lost 1 base, V lost 4 bases, and 7 bases had no gene match. Germline-derived CDR1 and CDR2 are MDHEN and SYDVKM. This CDR3 is 15 amino acids long. CDR3 nucleotides: TGTGCCAGCAGTTCGGGTCCTAGCGGTTCCTACGAGCAGTACTTC. Translating gives CASSSGPSGSYEQYF.

CDR3 region: CASSGGGVLTDTQYF. The CDR3 region has the DNA TGTGCCAGCAGCGGGGGGGGGGTCCTCACAGATACGCAGTATTTT. This rearrangement joins TRBV11-2 to TRBJ2-3; 7 nucleotides line up with TRBD2. V was pared by 5 bases and J by 2 bases, with 7 bases of the junction left unmatched. There are 15 residues in the CDR3. CDR1 and CDR2 (germline): SGHAT, FQNNGV.

This chain uses TRBV4-3 with TRBJ2-2; D might be TRBD1 or TRBD2, each matching 5 bases. The CDR3 consists of 16 residues. Trimming shortened V by 5 bases and J by 10 bases, and 23 bases separated the two germline ends. Looked up from germline, CDR1 is LGHNA and CDR2 is YSLEER. The CDR3 sequence is CASSSNPGTRSVELFF. The CDR3 nucleotides are TGCGCCAGCAGCTCGAATCCCGGGACCAGGTCGGTGGAGCTGTTTTTT.

The chain links TRBV28 to TRBJ2-1, with 9 bases identical to TRBD2. J lost 6 bases, V lost 5 bases, and 11 bases had no gene match. Germline lookup yields CDR1 MDHEN and CDR2 SYDVKM. The CDR3 runs 16 residues. Here the CDR3 DNA reads TGTGCCAGCAGTGCCCCCGGGGCGGGAGGGCTCAATGAGCAGTTCTTC. Translated: CASSAPGAGGLNEQFF.

The chain joins TRBV6-1 to TRBJ2-7; TRBD1 matches at 9 bases. Germline V lookup: CDR1 MNHNS, CDR2 SASEGT. CDR3 length: 13 amino acids. V trimming: 4 bases; J trimming: 5 bases; junction bases outside the gene matches: 3. The CDR3 DNA is TGTGCCAGCAGTGCCACAGGGGGCCACGAGCAGTACTTC. Translated, it gives CASSATGGHEQYF.

This clonotype was counted only a few times. The chain uses TRBV5-1 and TRBJ1-5; TRBD1 matches 10 bases. Per the germline V gene, CDR1 is SGHRS and CDR2 is YFSETQ. Trimming cost V 3 bases and J 6 bases; bases outside gene matches: 9. This CDR3 has 16 amino acids. CDR3: CASSSGGTGDGQPQHF. The CDR3 bases are TGCGCCAGCAGCTCGGGAGGGACAGGGGATGGTCAGCCCCAGCATTTT.

The chain couples TRBV5-4 to TRBJ2-7; TRBD2 aligns across 13 bases. The CDR3 loop spans 16 amino acids. Germline trimming cut 0 bases from V and 1 base from J; bases unmatched to any gene: 1. From germline, CDR1 is SGHNT and CDR2 YYREEE (reference sequence). The CDR3 is CASSLGLAGGSYEQYF. In nucleotides, the CDR3 is TGTGCCAGCAGCTTGGGACTAGCGGGGGGATCCTACGAGCAGTACTTC.

The J gene is TRBJ1-5, the V gene TRBV7-2, with 8 bases that match TRBD1. V lost 4 bases, J lost 7 bases, and 9 bases stayed unmatched. CDR1 is SGHTA and CDR2 is FQGNSA in the germline V gene. The length of the CDR3 is 15 residues. The chain's CDR3 is CASSSRQGQGQPQHF. CDR3 bases: TGTGCCAGCAGCTCGAGACAGGGGCAAGGACAGCCCCAGCATTTT.

This clonotype was counted only a few times. This rearrangement joins TRBV6-5 to TRBJ1-4; weak D call: TRBD1 (5 bases). The CDR3 loop spans 13 amino acids. Looked up from germline, CDR1 is MNHEY and CDR2 is SVGAGI. The V end was cut by 2 bases, the J end by 6 bases, with 7 bases between. CDR3 sequence: CASSYGGDEKLFF. In DNA, the CDR3 is TGTGCCAGCAGTTACGGGGGGGATGAAAAACTGTTTTTT.

J is TRBJ1-2 and V is TRBV28; D call uncertain. The V and J ends lost 8 bases and 0 bases respectively, with 16 bases between them. CDR1 and CDR2 (germline): MDHEN, SYDVKM. The CDR3 contains 15 residues. The CDR3 DNA sequence: TGTGCCAGCTTCCCGCATTCAGCCTCTAACTATGGCTACACCTTC. Its translation is CASFPHSASNYGYTF.

This chain uses TRBV28 with TRBJ1-5; TRBD1 is a possible D gene (5 bases). This CDR3 is built from 18 residues. V shed 5 bases and J shed 0 bases, with 20 bases lying between them. Looked up from germline, CDR1 is MDHEN and CDR2 is SYDVKM. CDR3 sequence (DNA): TGTGCCAGCAGTCCCTTGGAGGGGATCCCCCTTAGCAATCAGCCCCAGCATTTT. It yields the protein CASSPLEGIPLSNQPQHF.

This clonotype appeared a few times. This chain links TRBV28 with TRBJ1-5, with D possibly matching TRBD1 (6 bases). Germline V gene data show CDR1 as MDHEN and CDR2 as SYDVKM. With 7 bases removed from V and 3 bases from J, the gap between germline ends came to 19 bases. CDR3 size: 16 residues. Written as DNA, the CDR3 is TGTGCCAGCAACAATATAAAACAGGGATCCAATCAGCCCCAGCATTTT. Its translation: CASNNIKQGSNQPQHF.